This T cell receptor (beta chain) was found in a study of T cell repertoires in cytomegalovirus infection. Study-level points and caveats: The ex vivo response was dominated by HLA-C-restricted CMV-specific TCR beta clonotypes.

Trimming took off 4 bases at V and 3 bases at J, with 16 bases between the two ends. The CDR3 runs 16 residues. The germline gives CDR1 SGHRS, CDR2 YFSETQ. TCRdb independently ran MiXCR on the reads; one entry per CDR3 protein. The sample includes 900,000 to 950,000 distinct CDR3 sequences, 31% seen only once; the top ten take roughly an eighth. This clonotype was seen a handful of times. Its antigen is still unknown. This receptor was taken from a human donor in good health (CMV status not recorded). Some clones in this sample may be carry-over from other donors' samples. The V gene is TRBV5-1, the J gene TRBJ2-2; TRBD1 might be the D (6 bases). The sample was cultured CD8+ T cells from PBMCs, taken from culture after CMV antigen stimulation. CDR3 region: CASSGQRSPHTGELFF. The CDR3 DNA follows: TGCGCCAGCAGCGGACAGCGAAGCCCACACACCGGGGAGCTGTTTTTT. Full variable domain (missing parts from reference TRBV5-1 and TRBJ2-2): KAGVTQTPRYLIKTRGQQVTLSCSPISGHRSVSWYQQTPGQGLQFLFEYFSETQRNKGNFPGRFSGRQFSNSRSEMNVSTLELGDSALYLCASSGQRSPHTGELFFGEGSRLTVL.